This T cell receptor beta chain was captured by sequencing in a study of cytomegalovirus exposure and HLA in healthy donors. Study-level points and caveats: The study put under 200 TCR beta chains on its list as cytomegalovirus-associated.

For this clone: Its specificity is not known.

Primers for the PCR totalled 60 Vbeta and 13 Jbeta. The repertoire was sequenced with immunoSEQ multiplex PCR; TCRdb's copy has only in-frame clones and lacks some. The sample shows around 190,000 clones, roughly four fifths of them seen only once. Looked up from germline, CDR1 is SGDLS and CDR2 is YYNGEE. This CDR3 is 15 amino acids long. The ends lost 4 bases at V and 7 bases at J; junction bases unmatched: 6. The clonotype originates from a man between 18 and 29 years old in good health and CMV-seronegative. The material sequenced was PBMCs. The chain links TRBV9 to TRBJ2-2; 11 positions agree with TRBD1. CDR3 DNA: TGTGCCAGCAGCCCACGGACAGGGGGCGTCGGGGAGCTGTTTTTT. Amino acids: CASSPRTGGVGELFF.